A selection of T cell receptor beta chains follows, all from one sample in a study of vaccination effects on CD4 cells after COVID-19. Their target antigens are unknown. Here immunoSEQ multiplex PCR was the method, and the copy in TCRdb shows in-frame clones only, minus some. Altogether around 30,000 clones are present, 65% to 80% being singletons, with the ten largest covering 15% to 20%. This specimen consisted of CD4+ T cells from PBMCs cultured with HCoV-NL63 spike peptides, obtained before COVID-19 vaccination. The receptor source for this set is a human donor who had a prior SARS-CoV-2 infection. Both conserved end residues are trimmed from each CDR3.

v_call cdr3_aa
TRBV2 ASSTSRQGWEQY
TRBV3-1/TRBV3-2 ASSQGWVDYGYT
TRBV7-9 ASSGPVSTDTQY
TRBV29-1 SVELAGNFYSYNEQF
TRBV28 ASSSQDSYEAF
TRBV15 ATSRGDFENYGYT
TRBV12-3/TRBV12-4 ASSNRGHEQF
TRBV2 ASSGQGRTDTQY
TRBV9 ASSVDGSRYEQY
TRBV7-2 ASSLRGGENQPQH
TRBV24-1 ATSDATAKSFYGYT
TRBV19 ASSTLRNRGESNQPQH
TRBV6-5 ASSLRQGVGPQH
TRBV5-1 ASGRDRARAKNIQY
TRBV3-1/TRBV3-2 ASSLTPRYEQY
TRBV9 ASSVVSTADSGNTIY
TRBV3-1/TRBV3-2 ASSRPTDTQY